One T cell receptor beta chain is described in this entry. Its antigen is still unknown. The entry originates in a study of long-term antiretroviral therapy in people with HIV. Study-level results: Clonotypes expanded prior to ART showed repertoire dominance at all sampled time points.

The CDR3 length is 15 residues. Losses at the gene ends were 2 bases for V and 7 bases for J; bases not matched to a gene: 6. Germline CDR1 and CDR2: KGHSH and LQKENI. Researchers report immunoSEQ v3.0 was run at survey level. Sequencing aimed to cover about 40,000-50,000 T-cell genomes per sample. Only in-frame clones appear in the TCRdb table, and some are missing; sequencing was by immunoSEQ multiplex PCR. There are some 18,000 clones in the sample; 80% occur only once, and under 5.5% lies in the top ten. People in the study who had HIV all got their treatment in the United States. The chain couples TRBV18 to TRBJ1-1; 11 bases are shared with TRBD1. Sequenced here: unsorted PBMCs, sampled 0.1 years before starting antiretroviral therapy. The clonotype originates from a man between 18 and 29 years old with HIV. The CDR3 nucleotides read TGTGCCAGCTCACCAGGACAGGGGGCGCGTATTGAAGCTTTCTTT. Amino acid sequence: CASSPGQGARIEAFF.